The TCR beta chain described here comes from a study of CD8+CD57+ T cells in acquired aplastic anemia. Study-wide background: When averaged, DNA from sorted CD4+ and CD8+ cells came to 3 to 4 ug. On average, healthy donors gave 9.5 million to 14 million reads for CD4+ cells.

Concerning this clonotype itself: Its cognate antigen is unknown.

CDR3 and TCR beta VDJ profiling relied on a genomic DNA template. A single record per CDR3 protein comes from TCRdb applying MiXCR to the reads. This sample has roughly 190,000 distinct CDR3 sequences, with roughly half found just once. Germline trimming cut 1 base from V and 4 bases from J; bases unmatched to any gene: 6. Germline CDR1 and CDR2: SGHTA and FQGTGA. The length of the CDR3 is 18 residues. Whole-study findings and limits: Significance was not reached for CD8+ Simpson's diversity between patients and controls.

Sequenced sample: sorted CD4+, CD8+, or CD8+CD57+ T cells (not recorded which) from PBMCs. This chain joins TRBV7-3 and TRBJ2-3, with 15 bases fitting TRBD2. This clonotype was obtained from a human donor in good health, serving as a control. The CDR3 reads CASSLKGLAGGRPDTQYF. The CDR3, as DNA: TGTGCCAGCAGCTTAAAAGGACTAGCGGGGGGGCGGCCAGATACGCAGTATTTT. Full variable domain (remainder filled in from reference TRBV7-3 and TRBJ2-3): GAGVSQTPSNKVTEKGKYVELRCDPISGHTALYWYRQSLGQGPEFLIYFQGTGAADDSGLPNDRFFAVRPEGSVSTLKIQRTERGDSAVYLCASSLKGLAGGRPDTQYFGPGTRLTVL.